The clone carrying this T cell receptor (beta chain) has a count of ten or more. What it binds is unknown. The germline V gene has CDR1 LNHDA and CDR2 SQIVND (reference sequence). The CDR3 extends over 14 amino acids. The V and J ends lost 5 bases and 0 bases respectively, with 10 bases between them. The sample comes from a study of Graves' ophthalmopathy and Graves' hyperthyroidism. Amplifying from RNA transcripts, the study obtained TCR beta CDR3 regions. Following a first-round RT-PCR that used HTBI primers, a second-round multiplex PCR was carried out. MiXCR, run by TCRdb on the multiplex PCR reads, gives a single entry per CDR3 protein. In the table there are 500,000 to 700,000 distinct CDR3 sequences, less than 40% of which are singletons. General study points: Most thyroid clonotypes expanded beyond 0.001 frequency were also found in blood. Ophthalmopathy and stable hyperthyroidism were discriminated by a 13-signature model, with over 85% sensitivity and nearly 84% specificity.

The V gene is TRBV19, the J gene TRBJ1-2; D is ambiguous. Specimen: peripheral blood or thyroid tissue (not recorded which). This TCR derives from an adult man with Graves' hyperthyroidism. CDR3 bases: TGTGCCAGTAGTTCGGGGATCGCTAACTATGGCTACACCTTC. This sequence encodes CASSSGIANYGYTF.